The 11 T cell receptor beta chains below all came from one sample that was sequenced in a study of T-cell reconstitution after alpha-beta-depleted transplantation in children. Molecular barcoding with unique molecular identifiers was used for the TCRbeta library. TCRdb re-analysed the PCR reads in MiXCR, keeping a single row per CDR3 protein. The profile shows around 960,000 distinct CDR3 sequences, 25% to 30% of them singletons. This specimen was PBMCs, mostly from graft donor cells, taken 360 days after TCRalphabeta/CD19-depleted stem cell transplant. The receptors derive from a boy in the first two years of life who had a stem cell transplant for SCID, so the T cells may come from the graft donor.

This clonotype was picked up many times. Here the CDR3 reads CASRPPQGKFHEQYF. DNA of the CDR3: TGTGCCAGCAGACCTCCACAGGGCAAATTTCACGAGCAGTACTTC. V is TRBV28 and J is TRBJ2-7, with D possibly matching TRBD1 (6 bases). Germline-derived CDR1 and CDR2 are MDHEN and SYDVKM. Trimming took 6 bases from V and 5 from J, leaving 20 bases between them. The length of the CDR3 is 15 residues.

This chain joins TRBV7-2 and TRBJ2-7; D unclear. CDR1 and CDR2 (germline): SGHTA, FQGNSA. Trimming shortened V by 6 bases and J by 2 bases, and 14 bases separated the two germline ends. CDR3 size: 14 residues. CDR3 sequence reads: CASSSNFIPYEQYF. CDR3 DNA sequence: TGTGCCAGCAGTTCCAATTTTATTCCCTACGAGCAGTACTTC.

V usage is TRBV15 and J usage is TRBJ1-3; unclear D gene. Deletions cut 0 bases from V and 4 bases from J, with 7 bases between. The CDR3 extends over 14 amino acids. Per germline, CDR1 LNHNV and CDR2 YYDKDF (reference sequence). This chain's CDR3 is CATSRDLAGNTIYF. CDR3 in DNA: TGTGCCACCAGCAGAGATTTAGCGGGAAACACCATATATTTT.

The chain recombines TRBV5-1 with TRBJ2-7; D uncertain. The length of the CDR3 is 15 residues. Germline V gene data show CDR1 as SGHRS and CDR2 as YFSETQ. Deletions cut 0 bases from V and 3 bases from J, with 13 bases between. The CDR3 region has the DNA TGCGCCAGCAGCTTGGTTGCAGCGTCGGGCTACGAGCAGTACTTC. This codes for CASSLVAASGYEQYF. Looking up the rest from reference TRBV5-1 and TRBJ2-7 gives the full variable domain: KAGVTQTPRYLIKTRGQQVTLSCSPISGHRSVSWYQQTPGQGLQFLFEYFSETQRNKGNFPGRFSGRQFSNSRSEMNVSTLELGDSALYLCASSLVAASGYEQYFGPGTRLTVT.

This clonotype came up a few times. The CDR3 bases are TGCAGCGTTGAAGATGGGGGGGCCTACACAGATACGCAGTATTTT. This gives the protein CSVEDGGAYTDTQYF. V is TRBV29-1 and J is TRBJ2-3, with a tentative D call TRBD2 (7 bases). The germline gives CDR1 SQVTM, CDR2 ANQGSEA. The CDR3 has 15 amino acids. Trimming removed 0 bases at V and 2 bases at J, with 12 bases between.

This clonotype was counted ten times or more. The CDR3 loop is CASSLAVYEQFF. The CDR3 DNA reads TGCGCCAGCAGCTTGGCCGTATATGAGCAGTTCTTC. The chain links TRBV5-1 to TRBJ2-1; the D is unclear. The ends were cut back, 0 bases at V and 8 bases at J, with 6 bases in the middle. The CDR3 consists of 12 residues. Germline V lookup: CDR1 SGHRS, CDR2 YFSETQ.

The table lists this clonotype with many counts. The chain links TRBV20-1 to TRBJ2-7, with 7 bases that match TRBD1. The CDR3 runs to 14 residues. J was trimmed by 5 bases and V by 3 bases; bases with no gene match: 10. CDR1 is DFQATT and CDR2 is SNEGSKA in the germline V gene (reference sequence). The CDR3 DNA reads TGCAGTGCTAGTGGTAGGGGGCGGGTGGACGAGCAGTACTTC. Residues: CSASGRGRVDEQYF.

The V call is TRBV6-4, the J call TRBJ1-1; tentatively, D is TRBD1 (6 bases). The CDR3 length is 14 residues. V was pared by 8 bases and J by 0 bases, with 13 bases between. Germline V CDR1 and CDR2: MRHNA, SNTAGT. DNA for the CDR3: TGTGCCAGCGTCTCGGGGGGGCTGAACACTGAAGCTTTCTTT. Its translation is CASVSGGLNTEAFF.

The gene calls are TRBV15 and TRBJ1-3, with D tentatively TRBD1 (6 bases). V lost 4 bases and J 0 bases, leaving 7 bases between the germline ends. Germline V gene lookup returns CDR1 LNHNV and CDR2 YYDKDF (reference sequence). This CDR3 comprises 14 residues. CDR3 region: CATSKGDSGNTIYF. In nucleotides, the CDR3 is TGTGCCACCAGCAAGGGGGACTCTGGAAACACCATATATTTT.

This clonotype was counted only a few times. The chain uses TRBV4-2 and TRBJ2-3; 9 bases match TRBD1. The CDR3 is 17 residues long. Per the germline V gene, CDR1 is LGHNA and CDR2 is YNFKEQ. V shed 0 bases, J shed 4 bases, and the junction held 8 bases outside the gene matches. DNA of the CDR3: TGTGCCAGCAGCCAAGAGGGGACAGGGAGGCGGGCAGATACGCAGTATTTT. Translating gives CASSQEGTGRRADTQYF.

The chain employs TRBV10-3 and TRBJ1-5; 8 bases are shared with TRBD1. The CDR3 has 14 residues. With 2 bases clipped from V and 5 bases from J, the junction kept 2 bases outside the gene matches. Germline CDR1 reads ENHRY; CDR2 reads SYGVKD. CDR3: CAISENRGDQPQHF. DNA of the CDR3: TGTGCCATCAGTGAGAACAGGGGGGATCAGCCCCAGCATTTT.